This T cell receptor beta chain was recorded in a study of cytomegalovirus exposure and HLA in healthy donors. Use of 60 Vbeta and 13 Jbeta primers characterized the PCR. Sequencing was performed with immunoSEQ multiplex PCR; in TCRdb, only in-frame clones are kept and a portion is missing. This sample has around 210,000 clones, with approximately 85% found just once. Details on this clone: No antigen is known for it.

Study conclusions and caveats: The authors excluded some V segments, including TRBV6-2 and TRBV6-3, as indistinguishable. Previously analyzed data showed that most TCR beta V segments were productive at a frequency of about 90% or about 30%.

This CDR3 is built from 16 residues. CDR1 and CDR2 from the germline V gene are LNHDA and SQIVND (reference sequence). Trimming removed 8 bases from V and 5 bases from J; junction bases left unmatched: 16. Sequencing input: PBMCs. V is TRBV19 and J is TRBJ1-1, with TRBD1 matching over 8 bases. This clonotype originated in a woman aged 40 to 50 in good health and CMV-seronegative. In nucleotides, the CDR3 is TGTGCCAGTGCGGACAGGGCCGCCCTTTTCGGAACTGAAGCTTTCTTT. Amino acids: CASADRAALFGTEAFF.